These T cell receptor beta chains were read from a single sample in a study of cytomegalovirus exposure and HLA in healthy donors. Sequencing used immunoSEQ multiplex PCR; TCRdb keeps in-frame clones, though not all of them. Of tens of thousands of clones in the sample, over 65% were seen once. Sequencing was done on a sample of PBMCs. The receptors originated from a man aged 50 to 59 in good health and CMV-seropositive. Each CDR3 is given with its conserved first and last residue. The D gene is left open where the match is weak. The size entry is marked missing in some rows and otherwise reads once, few, many or a size class.

v_call: TRBV9; j_call: TRBJ2-3; d_call: TRBD2; clone_size: .; cdr3_aa: CASSVSPAGVTDTQYF; cdr3_nt: TGTGCCAGCAGCGTATCTCCAGCGGGAGTTACAGATACGCAGTATTTT
v_call: TRBV7-9; j_call: TRBJ1-1; d_call: .; clone_size: .; cdr3_aa: CASSRDTLETEAFF; cdr3_nt: TGTGCCAGCAGCAGGGACACCTTGGAGACTGAAGCTTTCTTT
v_call: TRBV29-1; j_call: TRBJ1-1; d_call: .; clone_size: .; cdr3_aa: CSVGTGHEAFF; cdr3_nt: TGCAGCGTTGGTACAGGCCATGAAGCTTTCTTT
v_call: TRBV13; j_call: TRBJ1-1; d_call: .; clone_size: .; cdr3_aa: CASSLDEEAFF; cdr3_nt: TGTGCCAGCAGCTTAGACGAGGAAGCTTTCTTT
v_call: TRBV5-1; j_call: TRBJ2-1; d_call: TRBD2; clone_size: .; cdr3_aa: CASSLSGTNNEQFF; cdr3_nt: TGCGCCAGCAGCTTGAGCGGGACTAACAATGAGCAGTTCTTC
v_call: TRBV25-1; j_call: TRBJ1-1; d_call: .; clone_size: .; cdr3_aa: CASSELYHTEAFF; cdr3_nt: TGTGCCAGCAGTGAATTGTATCACACTGAAGCTTTCTTT
v_call: TRBV7-9; j_call: TRBJ2-7; d_call: .; clone_size: .; cdr3_aa: CASSRSYEQYF; cdr3_nt: TGTGCCAGCAGCCGGAGCTACGAGCAGTACTTC
v_call: TRBV9; j_call: TRBJ2-7; d_call: .; clone_size: once; cdr3_aa: CASSVGPAESYEQYF; cdr3_nt: TGTGCCAGCAGCGTAGGCCCAGCGGAGTCCTACGAGCAGTACTTC
v_call: TRBV11-1; j_call: TRBJ2-3; d_call: .; clone_size: .; cdr3_aa: CASSPRADTQYF; cdr3_nt: TGTGCCAGCAGCCCCCGGGCAGATACGCAGTATTTT
v_call: TRBV7-2; j_call: TRBJ2-7; d_call: .; clone_size: .; cdr3_aa: CASSLARGTYEQYF; cdr3_nt: TGTGCCAGCAGCTTAGCGCGCGGTACCTACGAGCAGTACTTC
v_call: TRBV27; j_call: TRBJ2-3; d_call: .; clone_size: .; cdr3_aa: CASSLSPGLADTQYF; cdr3_nt: TGTGCCAGCAGTTTATCGCCAGGGTTGGCAGATACGCAGTATTTT
v_call: TRBV11-3; j_call: TRBJ2-5; d_call: TRBD2; clone_size: .; cdr3_aa: CASSLPGTSGRETQYF; cdr3_nt: TGTGCCAGCAGCTTGCCCGGGACTAGCGGGAGAGAGACCCAGTACTTC
v_call: TRBV7-3; j_call: TRBJ2-1; d_call: .; clone_size: few; cdr3_aa: CASSHKDYHEQFF; cdr3_nt: TGTGCCAGCAGCCACAAGGACTACCATGAGCAGTTCTTC
v_call: TRBV4-2; j_call: TRBJ2-1; d_call: TRBD2; clone_size: .; cdr3_aa: CASSQQAGLARSSYNEQFF; cdr3_nt: TGTGCCAGCAGCCAACAAGCGGGACTAGCGAGGAGCTCCTACAATGAGCAGTTCTTC
v_call: TRBV10-3; j_call: TRBJ2-2; d_call: TRBD1; clone_size: .; cdr3_aa: CAISPTGDRNTGELFF; cdr3_nt: TGTGCCATCAGTCCGACAGGGGATAGGAACACCGGGGAGCTGTTTTTT
v_call: TRBV9; j_call: TRBJ2-4; d_call: TRBD2; clone_size: .; cdr3_aa: CASSAASGPKNIQYF; cdr3_nt: TGTGCCAGCAGCGCGGCTAGCGGACCCAAAAACATTCAGTACTTC
v_call: TRBV23-1; j_call: TRBJ2-7; d_call: TRBD2; clone_size: .; cdr3_aa: CASSQPERGSSYEQYF; cdr3_nt: TGCGCCAGCAGTCAACCCGAGCGGGGGAGCTCCTACGAGCAGTACTTC
v_call: TRBV7-2; j_call: TRBJ2-2; d_call: TRBD2; clone_size: .; cdr3_aa: CASSLVPASGRGTGELFF; cdr3_nt: TGTGCCAGCAGCTTAGTGCCGGCTAGCGGGAGAGGGACCGGGGAGCTGTTTTTT
v_call: TRBV11-3; j_call: TRBJ2-3; d_call: .; clone_size: .; cdr3_aa: CASSFSIVGTDTQYF; cdr3_nt: TGTGCCAGCAGCTTCTCAATAGTGGGCACAGATACGCAGTATTTT
v_call: TRBV20-1; j_call: TRBJ1-4; d_call: .; clone_size: .; cdr3_aa: CSGESNEKLFF; cdr3_nt: TGCAGTGGCGAGTCCAATGAAAAACTGTTTTTT
v_call: TRBV12-5; j_call: TRBJ2-3; d_call: TRBD2; clone_size: .; cdr3_aa: CASGLYLAGVDTQYF; cdr3_nt: TGTGCTAGTGGTTTGTACCTAGCGGGAGTGGATACGCAGTATTTT
v_call: TRBV5-4; j_call: TRBJ2-2; d_call: TRBD2; clone_size: .; cdr3_aa: CASSRGLAGANTNTGELFF; cdr3_nt: TGTGCCAGCAGCCGAGGACTAGCGGGGGCGAACACGAACACCGGGGAGCTGTTTTTT
v_call: TRBV5-1; j_call: TRBJ1-3; d_call: TRBD1; clone_size: .; cdr3_aa: CASSVGQGSTNTIYF; cdr3_nt: TGCGCCAGCAGCGTAGGACAGGGTTCTACAAACACCATATATTTT
v_call: TRBV18; j_call: TRBJ1-1; d_call: TRBD1; clone_size: .; cdr3_aa: CASSPQDRGRTEAFF; cdr3_nt: TGTGCCAGCTCACCACAGGACAGGGGGAGAACTGAAGCTTTCTTT
v_call: TRBV5-5; j_call: TRBJ2-2; d_call: .; clone_size: .; cdr3_aa: CASSLLGTPNTGELFF; cdr3_nt: TGTGCCAGCAGCTTGTTGGGCACCCCGAACACCGGGGAGCTGTTTTTT
v_call: TRBV18; j_call: TRBJ2-5; d_call: .; clone_size: .; cdr3_aa: CASSPPTRMAQYF; cdr3_nt: TGTGCCAGCTCACCACCTACGAGGATGGCCCAGTACTTC
v_call: TRBV4-1; j_call: TRBJ2-7; d_call: .; clone_size: .; cdr3_aa: CASSSRDTYEQYF; cdr3_nt: TGCGCCAGCAGCTCCAGGGACACCTACGAGCAGTACTTC
v_call: TRBV9; j_call: TRBJ2-3; d_call: .; clone_size: few; cdr3_aa: CASSAQGGGAGASDTQYF; cdr3_nt: TGTGCCAGCAGCGCCCAAGGTGGGGGCGCGGGAGCGTCTGATACGCAGTATTTT
v_call: TRBV5-1; j_call: TRBJ2-1; d_call: TRBD2; clone_size: once; cdr3_aa: CASSLRTSGNNEQFF; cdr3_nt: TGCGCCAGCAGCTTGAGAACTAGCGGGAACAATGAGCAGTTCTTC
v_call: TRBV11-3; j_call: TRBJ2-7; d_call: .; clone_size: .; cdr3_aa: CASSFAAGPTYEQYF; cdr3_nt: TGTGCCAGCAGCTTCGCGGCGGGGCCAACCTACGAGCAGTACTTC
v_call: TRBV19; j_call: TRBJ1-1; d_call: .; clone_size: once; cdr3_aa: CASSITKTRGTEAFF; cdr3_nt: TGTGCCAGTAGTATTACCAAGACGCGAGGCACTGAAGCTTTCTTT
v_call: TRBV7-2; j_call: TRBJ1-2; d_call: .; clone_size: .; cdr3_aa: CASSPISVANYGYTF; cdr3_nt: TGTGCCAGCAGCCCAATTAGTGTAGCAAACTATGGCTACACCTTC
v_call: TRBV19; j_call: TRBJ1-1; d_call: .; clone_size: .; cdr3_aa: CASSILGSSNTEAFF; cdr3_nt: TGTGCCAGTAGTATTCTGGGCAGCTCGAACACTGAAGCTTTCTTT
v_call: TRBV10-1; j_call: TRBJ2-7; d_call: .; clone_size: .; cdr3_aa: CASSGGPRTSYEQYF; cdr3_nt: TGCGCCAGCAGTGGGGGGCCCAGAACCTCCTACGAGCAGTACTTC
v_call: TRBV27; j_call: TRBJ2-7; d_call: .; clone_size: .; cdr3_aa: CASQAWTPQGGEQYF; cdr3_nt: TGTGCCAGCCAAGCATGGACTCCTCAGGGGGGCGAGCAGTACTTC
v_call: TRBV30; j_call: TRBJ2-1; d_call: .; clone_size: .; cdr3_aa: CACEAFNEQFF; cdr3_nt: TGTGCCTGCGAAGCGTTCAATGAGCAGTTCTTC
v_call: TRBV6-5; j_call: TRBJ1-1; d_call: .; clone_size: .; cdr3_aa: CASTKAGLAEAFF; cdr3_nt: TGTGCCAGCACCAAGGCGGGGTTGGCTGAAGCTTTCTTT
v_call: TRBV9; j_call: TRBJ1-2; d_call: TRBD1; clone_size: .; cdr3_aa: CASSVVRGPSPYGYTF; cdr3_nt: TGTGCCAGCAGCGTAGTAAGGGGGCCCTCCCCCTATGGCTACACCTTC
v_call: TRBV4-1; j_call: TRBJ2-7; d_call: TRBD2; clone_size: .; cdr3_aa: CASSQVTSGFYEQYF; cdr3_nt: TGCGCCAGCAGCCAAGTGACTAGCGGGTTCTACGAGCAGTACTTC
v_call: TRBV4-3; j_call: TRBJ2-7; d_call: .; clone_size: once; cdr3_aa: CASSQRGGGDYLYEQYF; cdr3_nt: TGCGCCAGCAGCCAACGCGGGGGCGGTGACTATCTTTACGAGCAGTACTTC
v_call: TRBV15; j_call: TRBJ2-7; d_call: .; clone_size: .; cdr3_aa: CATSRSSAYEQYF; cdr3_nt: TGTGCCACCAGCAGATCGTCGGCCTACGAGCAGTACTTC
v_call: TRBV19; j_call: TRBJ2-7; d_call: .; clone_size: .; cdr3_aa: CASSIGRGPYEQYF; cdr3_nt: TGTGCCAGTAGTATCGGCAGGGGTCCCTACGAGCAGTACTTC
v_call: TRBV30; j_call: TRBJ2-3; d_call: .; clone_size: .; cdr3_aa: CAWSAADTQYF; cdr3_nt: TGTGCCTGGAGTGCTGCAGATACGCAGTATTTT
v_call: TRBV7-6; j_call: TRBJ1-3; d_call: .; clone_size: .; cdr3_aa: CASSPHRRGSSGNTIYF; cdr3_nt: TGTGCCAGCAGCCCGCACCGTCGCGGGAGTTCTGGAAACACCATATATTTT
v_call: TRBV19; j_call: TRBJ2-5; d_call: TRBD1; clone_size: .; cdr3_aa: CASSIGQGSFETQYF; cdr3_nt: TGTGCCAGTAGTATAGGACAGGGATCATTCGAGACCCAGTACTTC